This TCR beta chain was observed in a study of cytomegalovirus exposure and HLA in healthy donors. There are 15 residues in the CDR3. V shed 6 bases, J shed 0 bases, and the junction held 7 bases outside the gene matches. In germline, CDR1 is MNHEY, CDR2 SMNVEV (reference sequence). PCR used 60 Vbeta primers and 13 Jbeta primers. The method was immunoSEQ multiplex PCR; TCRdb's version includes in-frame clones alone and lacks a portion of them. The data show about 97,000 clones, 73% seen once. Sequenced material: PBMCs. This rearrangement joins TRBV27 to TRBJ2-7; 8 nucleotides agree with TRBD2. This clonotype was sampled from a man aged 35 to 55 in good health and CMV-seronegative. In nucleotides, the CDR3 is TGTGCCAGCAGAAATAGCGGGGTCTTCTCCTACGAGCAGTACTTC. Translation: CASRNSGVFSYEQYF.